The table lists the clone carrying this TCR beta chain with a few counts. Its antigen remains unknown. A multiplex PCR was run with 60 Vbeta primers and 13 Jbeta primers. Data came from immunoSEQ multiplex PCR; TCRdb stores just in-frame clones and leaves some out. Found here are over 120,000 clones, approximately 80% of them singletons; the top ten hold around 2.4%. In germline, CDR1 is SNHLY, CDR2 FYNNEI. V was shortened by 3 bases and J by 6 bases, with 7 bases between the two germline ends. There are 12 residues in the CDR3. This sample is drawn from a study of cytomegalovirus exposure and HLA in healthy donors. Whole-study findings and limits: Specificity of a few CMV-associated chains for CMV antigens was verified in vitro. In a later analysis, across HLA loci, associated TCR counts were highest for DRB1, lowest for HLA-C.

This chain joins TRBV2 and TRBJ2-3; D is unresolved. Sequencing used PBMCs. The receptor's source is a man over 45 in good health and CMV-seronegative. CDR3: CASSEVEDTQYF. Written as DNA, the CDR3 is TGTGCCAGCAGTGAGGTAGAGGATACGCAGTATTTT.